This is a list of T cell receptor beta chains from one sample in a study of blood T cell repertoires in COVID-19. Sequencing used immunoSEQ multiplex PCR; TCRdb keeps in-frame clones, though not all of them. In the table there are 250,000 to 350,000 clones, around 90% of which are singletons. The sequencing input was PBMCs or T cells enriched from blood (not recorded which). The receptors shown here come from a woman under 30 who had recovered from COVID-19. Each CDR3 is given with its conserved first and last residue. The D gene is left open where the match is weak. Rows may omit the clone size; those that give it use once, few, many or a size class.

>TRBJ2-1|NA|TRBD2|TRBV20-1
TGCAGTGCTAGTCCAAATACTCCTAGCGGGGAGCAGTTCTTC
CSASPNTPSGEQFF
>TRBJ1-4|few|TRBD1|TRBV15
TGTGCCACCAGCAGGGACAGGGGAGGGAATGAAAAACTGTTTTTT
CATSRDRGGNEKLFF
>TRBJ2-3|NA|TRBD2|TRBV28
TGTGCCAGCACCGATCAGGACCTAGCGGGGGCCTCAGATACGCAGTATTTT
CASTDQDLAGASDTQYF
>TRBJ1-5|NA|TRBD1|TRBV30
TGTGCCTGGAGTACGCGACAGGGAGCCGGTCAGCCCCAGCATTTT
CAWSTRQGAGQPQHF
>TRBJ2-1|once|NA|TRBV11-2
TGTGCCAGCAGAAATTTCCCGAATGAGCAGTTCTTC
CASRNFPNEQFF
>TRBJ1-2|NA|NA|TRBV28
TGTGCCATGCGGGGCTCCTCGGACTATGGCTACACCTTC
CAMRGSSDYGYTF
>TRBJ2-6|NA|NA|TRBV7-2
TGTGCCAGCAGCTCATCCTCTGGGGCCAACGTCCTGACTTTC
CASSSSSGANVLTF
>TRBJ1-5|NA|TRBD1|TRBV28
TGTGCCAGCAGTTTAACGGGACAGGTGTACGGGGAGGATCAGCCCCAGCATTTT
CASSLTGQVYGEDQPQHF
>TRBJ1-6|NA|NA|TRBV5-4
TGTGCCAGCAGCTTGGTACAGGATAATTCACCCCTCCACTTT
CASSLVQDNSPLHF
>TRBJ1-1|NA|NA|TRBV12-3/TRBV12-4
TGTGCCAGCCAACGGTTGAACACTGAAGCTTTCTTT
CASQRLNTEAFF
>TRBJ2-7|NA|NA|TRBV7-9
TGTGCCAGCAGCACCACTTCCTACGAGCAGTACTTC
CASSTTSYEQYF
>TRBJ2-6|NA|NA|TRBV4-1
TGCGCCAGCAGCCAAGTGGGGCAGCCCTCTGGGGCCAACGTCCTGACTTTC
CASSQVGQPSGANVLTF
>TRBJ1-5|NA|NA|TRBV24-1
TGTGCCACCAGTGTAACAAATCAGCCCCAGCATTTT
CATSVTNQPQHF
>TRBJ2-7|NA|TRBD2|TRBV7-6
TGTGCCAGCAGCCAATACGAGCGGGAGGACGAGCAGTACTTC
CASSQYEREDEQYF
>TRBJ2-1|NA|NA|TRBV27
TGTGCCAGCTCCTTCTTATCTTCCTACAATGAGCAGTTCTTC
CASSFLSSYNEQFF
>TRBJ1-1|NA|NA|TRBV4-1
TGCGCCAGCAGCCAAAAGCTTATGAACACTGAAGCTTTCTTT
CASSQKLMNTEAFF
>TRBJ1-1|NA|NA|TRBV18
TGTGCCAGCTCACCGCCCGGGAGAGCTTTCTTT
CASSPPGRAFF
>TRBJ2-1|NA|TRBD1|TRBV5-1
TGCGCCAGCATGGGCCAGGGGGCCAGCAATGAGCAGTTCTTC
CASMGQGASNEQFF
>TRBJ2-1|NA|TRBD2|TRBV28
TGTGCCAGCAGTTTGGGTCAACTAGCGGTCACCTACAATGAGCAGTTCTTC
CASSLGQLAVTYNEQFF
>TRBJ2-7|NA|NA|TRBV4-3
TGCGCCAGCAGCCTCAAGGATGGGCACGAGCAGTACTTC
CASSLKDGHEQYF
>TRBJ2-5|once|TRBD1|TRBV5-1
TGCGCCAGCAGCCCTTCCTTGGACAGGGCGCTTAGGTGGGTCCAAGAGACCCAGTACTTC
CASSPSLDRALRWVQETQYF
>TRBJ1-1|NA|NA|TRBV4-1
TGCGCCAGCAGCCAAGCAGGGCGAAAGAACACTGAAGCTTTCTTT
CASSQAGRKNTEAFF
>TRBJ1-2|NA|NA|TRBV19
TGTGCCTTCCCCTTCGGGCAGGGTAATCTCTATGGCTACACCTTC
CAFPFGQGNLYGYTF
>TRBJ1-2|NA|NA|TRBV19
TGTGCCAGTAGTATCTGGGACTCCTGGCAGGGCTTACGTGACTATGGCTACACCTTC
CASSIWDSWQGLRDYGYTF
>TRBJ2-1|NA|TRBD2|TRBV7-2
TGTGCCAGCAGCTTGGTCGGCGGGGGTGGCGATGAGCAGTTCTTC
CASSLVGGGGDEQFF
>TRBJ1-3|NA|TRBD1|TRBV4-1
TGCGCCAGCAGCCAAGAGCCGCAGGGGGCCTCCTCTGGAAACACCATATATTTT
CASSQEPQGASSGNTIYF
>TRBJ2-7|NA|NA|TRBV19
TGTGCCAGTAGTATATCCGACAGGTACGAGCAGTACTTC
CASSISDRYEQYF
>TRBJ2-7|NA|NA|TRBV27
TGTGCCAGCAGCCTACGACAGGCTGCCTACGAGCAGTACTTC
CASSLRQAAYEQYF
>TRBJ2-7|NA|TRBD2|TRBV6-5
TGTGCCAGCAGTTATCATTGGCGAGCGGGAGAATACGAGCAGTACTTC
CASSYHWRAGEYEQYF
>TRBJ2-2|NA|NA|TRBV27
TGTGCCAGCAGTTTAACTCAGGTGTACACCGGGGAGCTGTTTTTT
CASSLTQVYTGELFF
>TRBJ1-4|NA|NA|TRBV28
TGTGCCGGGGGGAGGGGTCTTGAAAAACTGTTTTTT
CAGGRGLEKLFF
>TRBJ2-1|once|NA|TRBV4-1
TGCGCCAGCAGCCAAGATGTAGTCGCGGGACTTTTAAATGAGCAGTTCTTC
CASSQDVVAGLLNEQFF
>TRBJ2-3|NA|TRBD2|TRBV7-9
TGTGCCAGCAGCTCCAGACTAGCGGGAGTTCCAGATACGCAGTATTTT
CASSSRLAGVPDTQYF
>TRBJ2-2|once|TRBD2|TRBV7-7
TGTGCCAGCAGCTTAGCGCGGGAGGAGAACACCGGGGAGCTGTTTTTT
CASSLAREENTGELFF
>TRBJ2-7|NA|TRBD1|TRBV28
TGTGCCAGCAGCCCGACCGGGACAGGGGCCTACGAGCAGTACTTC
CASSPTGTGAYEQYF
>TRBJ2-7|NA|NA|TRBV20-1
TGCAGTGCTAGTTCATCCGGGAGCTACGAGCAGTACTTC
CSASSSGSYEQYF
>TRBJ2-3|NA|NA|TRBV4-1
TGCGCCAGCAGCCAAGTCGGGAGACAGCGCACAGATACGCAGTATTTT
CASSQVGRQRTDTQYF
>TRBJ1-3|NA|NA|TRBV30
TGTGCCTGGCGGACAGTAGGAAACACCATATATTTT
CAWRTVGNTIYF
>TRBJ1-1|NA|NA|TRBV6-5
TGTGCCAGCGGAGACACTGAAGCTTTCTTT
CASGDTEAFF
>TRBJ2-7|NA|TRBD2|TRBV5-6
TGTGCCAGCAGTTATACTAGCGGGAGCTCCTACGAGCAGTACTTC
CASSYTSGSSYEQYF
>TRBJ1-1|once|NA|TRBV21-1
TGTGCCAGCAGCAAAGAACCGAGGAACACTGAAGCTTTCTTT
CASSKEPRNTEAFF
>TRBJ1-5|few|TRBD1|TRBV15
TGTGCCACCAGCAGGATCAGGGGACAGGGCTTTAGCAATCAGCCCCAGCATTTT
CATSRIRGQGFSNQPQHF
>TRBJ1-6|NA|NA|TRBV20-1
TGCAGTGCTAGTTCGGACAGTTTCAATTCACCCCTCCACTTT
CSASSDSFNSPLHF
>TRBJ1-5|NA|TRBD1|TRBV10-2
TGCGCCAGCAGTGTGGGACAGGGGGCCCGGCAGCCCCAGCATTTT
CASSVGQGARQPQHF
>TRBJ2-5|NA|TRBD2|TRBV7-7
TGTGCCAGCAGCTTACGACTAGCGGGGGAACCCGAAGCGGAGACCCAGTACTTC
CASSLRLAGEPEAETQYF
>TRBJ1-2|once|NA|TRBV5-1
TGCGCCAGCAGCTTGGTTACAGGGAACTATGGCTACACCTTC
CASSLVTGNYGYTF
>TRBJ2-6|NA|NA|TRBV5-8
TGTGCCAGCAGCTTGGCCTTAGATAGCTCTGGGGCCAACGTCCTGACTTTC
CASSLALDSSGANVLTF
>TRBJ1-5|NA|NA|TRBV27
TGTGCCAGCAGTTTACTGGCAGGGCAGAATCAGCCCCAGCATTTT
CASSLLAGQNQPQHF
>TRBJ2-3|NA|TRBD2|TRBV7-6
TGTGCCAGCAGCTTCCGACTAGCGGGGGCCTTTAGCACAGATACGCAGTATTTT
CASSFRLAGAFSTDTQYF
>TRBJ2-7|NA|NA|TRBV28
TGTGCCAGCAGTTCGACCGGACTCGAATCCTACGAGCAGTACTTC
CASSSTGLESYEQYF